This TCR beta chain was captured in a study of cytomegalovirus exposure and HLA in healthy donors. Notes on the study in general: In vitro checks showed that a few CMV-associated chains really do target CMV antigens.

As regards this clone: Antigen unknown.

The PCR had 60 Vbeta and 13 Jbeta primers. TCRdb's table, derived via immunoSEQ multiplex PCR, lists solely in-frame clones and lacks some. The sample has some 120,000 clones; about four fifths are singletons. The sequence was obtained from a woman aged 25-40 years in good health and CMV-seronegative. The sequencing sample was made of PBMCs.

The chain's CDR3 is CASSSGTPAWPQHF. CDR3 DNA: TGTGCCAGCAGTTCCGGGACACCGGCATGGCCCCAGCATTTT. The genes are TRBV6-1 and TRBJ1-5; maybe TRBD1 (6 bases). Trimming removed 5 bases from V and 9 bases from J, with 17 bases in between. CDR1 MNHNS and CDR2 SASEGT come from the germline V gene. The CDR3 totals 14 residues.